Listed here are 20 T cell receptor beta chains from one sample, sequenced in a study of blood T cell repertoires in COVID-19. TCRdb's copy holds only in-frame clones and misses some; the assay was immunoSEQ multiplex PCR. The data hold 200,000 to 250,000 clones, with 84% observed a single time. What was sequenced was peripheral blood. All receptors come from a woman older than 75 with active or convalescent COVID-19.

The CDR3 here is CASSPDPIAGGRGDTQYF. The CDR3 DNA follows: TGTGCCAGCAGCCCCGACCCGATAGCGGGGGGGCGAGGAGATACGCAGTATTTT. The chain carries TRBV11-2 and TRBJ2-3, with 11 bases aligning to TRBD2. The germline V gene has CDR1 SGHAT and CDR2 FQNNGV. The CDR3 contains 18 residues. Trimming cost V 5 bases and J 5 bases; bases outside gene matches: 15.

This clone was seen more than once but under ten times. CDR3 region: CASSQGQGASYEQYF. The CDR3 bases are TGCGCCAGCAGCCAAGGACAGGGGGCCTCCTACGAGCAGTACTTC. V usage is TRBV4-3 and J usage is TRBJ2-7; 10 nucleotides agree with TRBD1. From germline, CDR1 is LGHNA and CDR2 YSLEER. This CDR3 has 15 residues. V was pared by 1 base and J by 0 bases, with 0 bases of the junction left unmatched.

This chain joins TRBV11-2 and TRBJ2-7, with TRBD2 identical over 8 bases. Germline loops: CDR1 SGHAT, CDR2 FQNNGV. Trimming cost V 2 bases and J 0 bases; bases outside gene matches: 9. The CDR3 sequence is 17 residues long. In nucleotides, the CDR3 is TGTGCCAGCAGCTTAATGGATGACGGGAGGGCCTCCTACGAGCAGTACTTC. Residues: CASSLMDDGRASYEQYF. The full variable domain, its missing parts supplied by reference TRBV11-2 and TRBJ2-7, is EAGVAQSPRYKIIEKRQSVAFWCNPISGHATLYWYQQILGQGPKLLIQFQNNGVVDDSQLPKDRFSAERLKGVDSTLKIQPAKLEDSAVYLCASSLMDDGRASYEQYFGPGTRLTVT.

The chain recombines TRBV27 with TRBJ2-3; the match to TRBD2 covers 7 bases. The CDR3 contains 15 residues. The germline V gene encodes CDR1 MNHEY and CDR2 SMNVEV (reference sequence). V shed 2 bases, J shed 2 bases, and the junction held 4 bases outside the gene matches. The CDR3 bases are TGTGCCAGCAGTTTAAGGCTAGCGGACACAGATACGCAGTATTTT. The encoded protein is CASSLRLADTDTQYF.

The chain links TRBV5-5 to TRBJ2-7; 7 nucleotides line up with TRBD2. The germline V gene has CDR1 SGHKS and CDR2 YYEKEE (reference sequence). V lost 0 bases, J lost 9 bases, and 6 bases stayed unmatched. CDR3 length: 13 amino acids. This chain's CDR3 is CASSLEGTMVQYF. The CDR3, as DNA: TGTGCCAGCAGCTTGGAGGGGACTATGGTGCAGTACTTC. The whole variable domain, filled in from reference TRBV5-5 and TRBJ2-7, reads DAGVTQSPTHLIKTRGQQVTLRCSPISGHKSVSWYQQVLGQGPQFIFQYYEKEERGRGNFPDRFSARQFPNYSSELNVNALLLGDSALYLCASSLEGTMVQYFGPGTRLTVT.

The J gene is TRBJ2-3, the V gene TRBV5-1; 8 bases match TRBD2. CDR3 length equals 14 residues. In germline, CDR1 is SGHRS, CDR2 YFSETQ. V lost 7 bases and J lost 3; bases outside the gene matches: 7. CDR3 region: CASGGGRMTDTQYF. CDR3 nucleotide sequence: TGCGCCAGCGGCGGGGGGCGTATGACAGATACGCAGTATTTT.

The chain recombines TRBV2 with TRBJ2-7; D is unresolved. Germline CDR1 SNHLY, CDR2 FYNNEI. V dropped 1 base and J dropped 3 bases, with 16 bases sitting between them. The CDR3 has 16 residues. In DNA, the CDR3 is TGTGCCAGCAGTGAAGAGTCCGCCGCAACGGGCTACGAGCAGTACTTC. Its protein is CASSEESAATGYEQYF.

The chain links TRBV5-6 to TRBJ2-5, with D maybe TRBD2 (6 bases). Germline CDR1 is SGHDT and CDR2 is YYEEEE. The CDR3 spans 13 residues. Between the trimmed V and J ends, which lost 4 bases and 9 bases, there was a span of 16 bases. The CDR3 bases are TGTGCCAGCAGCCCGGGGGTAGGGGCGGCCCAGTACTTC. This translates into CASSPGVGAAQYF.

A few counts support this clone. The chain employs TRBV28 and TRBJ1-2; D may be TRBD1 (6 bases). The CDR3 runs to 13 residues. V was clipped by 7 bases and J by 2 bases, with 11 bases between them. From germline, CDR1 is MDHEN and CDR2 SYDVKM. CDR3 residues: CASIDRRNYGYTF. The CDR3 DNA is TGTGCCAGCATAGACAGGCGGAACTATGGCTACACCTTC.

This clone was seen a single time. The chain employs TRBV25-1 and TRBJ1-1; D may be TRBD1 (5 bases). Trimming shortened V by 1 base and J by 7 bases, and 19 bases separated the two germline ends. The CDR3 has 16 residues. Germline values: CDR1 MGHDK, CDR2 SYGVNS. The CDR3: CASSESRPSGGGEAFF. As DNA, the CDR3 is TGTGCCAGCAGTGAATCGAGGCCATCCGGGGGTGGTGAAGCTTTCTTT.

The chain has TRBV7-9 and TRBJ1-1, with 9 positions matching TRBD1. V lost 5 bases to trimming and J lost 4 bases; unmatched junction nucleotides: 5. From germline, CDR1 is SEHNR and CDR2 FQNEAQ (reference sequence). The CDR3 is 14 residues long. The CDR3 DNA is TGTGCCAGCAGCCGAACAGGGGGCCTCACTGAAGCTTTCTTT. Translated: CASSRTGGLTEAFF.

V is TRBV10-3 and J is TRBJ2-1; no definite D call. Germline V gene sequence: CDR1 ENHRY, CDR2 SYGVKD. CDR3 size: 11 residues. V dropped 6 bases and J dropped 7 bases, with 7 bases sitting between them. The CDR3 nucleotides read TGTGCCATCAGAATGGCTAATGAGCAGTTCTTC. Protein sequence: CAIRMANEQFF.

CDR3 sequence (DNA): TGTGCCAGCCAACACAGGAACACTGAAGCTTTCTTT. Translating it yields CASQHRNTEAFF. V usage is TRBV28 and J usage is TRBJ1-1, with D unclear. V gave up 8 bases and J gave up 1 base, with 8 bases separating them. Looked up from germline, CDR1 is MDHEN and CDR2 is SYDVKM. The CDR3 extends over 12 amino acids.

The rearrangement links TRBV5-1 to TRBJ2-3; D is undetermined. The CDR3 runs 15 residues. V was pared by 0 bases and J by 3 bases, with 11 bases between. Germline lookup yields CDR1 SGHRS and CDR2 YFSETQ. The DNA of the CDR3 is TGCGCCAGCAGCTTGGTATCGAGAAGTACAGATACGCAGTATTTT. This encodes CASSLVSRSTDTQYF.

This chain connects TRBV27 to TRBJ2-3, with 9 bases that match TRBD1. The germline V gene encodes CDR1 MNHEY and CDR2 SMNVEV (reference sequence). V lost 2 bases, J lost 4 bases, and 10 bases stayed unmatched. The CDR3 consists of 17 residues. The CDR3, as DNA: TGTGCCAGCAGTTTAAAGTTCTGGGGACAGGGTCCAGATACGCAGTATTTT. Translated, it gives CASSLKFWGQGPDTQYF.

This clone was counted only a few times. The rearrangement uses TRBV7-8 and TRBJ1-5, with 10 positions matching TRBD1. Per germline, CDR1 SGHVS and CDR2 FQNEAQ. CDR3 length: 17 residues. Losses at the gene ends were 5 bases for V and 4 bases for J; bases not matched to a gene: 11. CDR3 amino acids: CASSPRTGGSFNQPQHF. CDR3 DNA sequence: TGTGCCAGCAGCCCACGGACAGGGGGATCATTTAATCAGCCCCAGCATTTT.

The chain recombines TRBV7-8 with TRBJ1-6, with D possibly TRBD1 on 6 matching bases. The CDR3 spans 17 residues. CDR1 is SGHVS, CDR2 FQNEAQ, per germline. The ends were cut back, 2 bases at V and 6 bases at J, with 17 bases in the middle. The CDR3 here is CASSLPRTGRGNSPLHF. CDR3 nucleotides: TGTGCCAGCAGCTTACCTCGGACGGGCAGGGGTAATTCACCCCTCCACTTT.

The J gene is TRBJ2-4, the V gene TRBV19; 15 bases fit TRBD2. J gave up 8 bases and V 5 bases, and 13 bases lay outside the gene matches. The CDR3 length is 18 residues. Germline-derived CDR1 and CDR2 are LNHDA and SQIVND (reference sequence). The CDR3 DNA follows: TGTGCCAGTAGTCCGTCCCTCGGACTAGCGGGAGGGCCGCACATTCAGTACTTC. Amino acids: CASSPSLGLAGGPHIQYF. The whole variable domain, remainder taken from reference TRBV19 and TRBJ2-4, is DGGITQSPKYLFRKEGQNVTLSCEQNLNHDAMYWYRQDPGQGLRLIYYSQIVNDFQKGDIAEGYSVSREKKESFPLTVTSAQKNPTAFYLCASSPSLGLAGGPHIQYFGAGTRLSVL.

The DNA for the CDR3 is TGCAGCGTCGAAACAGGGATCGTTGGAAACACCATATATTTT. Its translation is CSVETGIVGNTIYF. The V and J genes are TRBV29-1 and TRBJ1-3; maybe TRBD1 (6 bases). Germline V gives CDR1 SQVTM, CDR2 ANQGSEA. The CDR3 covers 14 residues. Between the trimmed V and J ends, which lost 6 bases and 3 bases, there was a span of 15 bases.

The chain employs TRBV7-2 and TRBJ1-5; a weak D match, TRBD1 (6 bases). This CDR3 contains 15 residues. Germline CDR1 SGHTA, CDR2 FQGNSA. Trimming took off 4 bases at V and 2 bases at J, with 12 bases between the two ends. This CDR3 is CASSSGGGRNQPQHF. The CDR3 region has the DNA TGTGCCAGCAGCTCCGGGGGGGGCCGCAATCAGCCCCAGCATTTT.